Following are 17 T cell receptor beta chains from one sample sequenced in a study of T cells in Graves' hyperthyroidism and ophthalmopathy. Regions amplified from RNA transcripts were the TCR beta CDR3 regions. With the HTBI primer set, the TCR CDR3 went through a first round of RT-PCR. TCRdb re-called the multiplex PCR reads with MiXCR, one entry per CDR3 protein. The table records about 600,000 distinct CDR3 sequences, around 15% of them present only once. The sequenced material came from blood. Every receptor here comes from a woman aged 40 to 50 with Graves' ophthalmopathy.

At least ten counts were recorded for this clonotype. This chain uses TRBV2 with TRBJ2-1; possibly TRBD2 for D (6 bases). Trimming cost V 8 bases and J 8 bases, with 22 bases left between them. Germline-derived CDR1 and CDR2 are SNHLY and FYNNEI. This CDR3 contains 15 residues. As DNA, the CDR3 is TGTGCCAGCGGGGGGAATCTTCTAGCGTCCCATGAGCAGTTCTTC. Encoded protein: CASGGNLLASHEQFF.

In its sample, this clonotype was seen many times. CDR3 loop: CAWSDGLGEKLFF. CDR3 bases: TGTGCCTGGAGTGACGGCCTGGGTGAAAAACTGTTTTTT. The chain is built from TRBV30 and TRBJ1-4; D uncertain. The germline CDR1 and CDR2 sequences are GTSNPN and SVGIG (reference sequence). CDR3 size: 13 residues. V lost 1 base to trimming and J lost 7 bases, with 10 bases between them.

The chain links TRBV28 to TRBJ2-7, with 11 bases lining up with TRBD1. J was trimmed by 5 bases and V by 8 bases; bases with no gene match: 5. CDR1 is MDHEN and CDR2 is SYDVKM in the germline V gene. The CDR3 length is 13 residues. The CDR3 region is CASVGQGVHEQYF. In nucleotides, the CDR3 is TGTGCCAGCGTGGGACAGGGGGTTCACGAGCAGTACTTC.

V usage is TRBV20-1 and J usage is TRBJ1-4; 7 nucleotides line up with TRBD1. Germline V gene sequence: CDR1 DFQATT, CDR2 SNEGSKA (reference sequence). This CDR3 contains 15 residues. Trimming took 2 bases from V and 2 from J; bases not matched to a gene: 5. CDR3 residues: CSARTGAGTNEKLFF. The CDR3 region has the DNA TGCAGTGCTAGAACAGGGGCAGGGACTAATGAAAAACTGTTTTTT.

The chain carries TRBV10-3 and TRBJ2-5; D unclear. V shed 6 bases and J shed 4 bases, with 12 bases lying between them. The CDR3 is made up of 13 amino acids. Germline lookup yields CDR1 ENHRY and CDR2 SYGVKD. The CDR3 loop reads CAIRRLQGETQYF. CDR3 coding DNA: TGTGCCATCAGACGGCTCCAAGGAGAGACCCAGTACTTC.

In its sample, this clonotype was seen a few times. The CDR3 coding sequence is TGTGCCAGCAGCGTAGCAGAGGGCAAGCAGTACTTC. This encodes CASSVAEGKQYF. The chain links TRBV9 to TRBJ2-7; the D gene is possibly TRBD2 (5 bases). V lost 0 bases, J lost 8 bases, and 9 bases lay in between. Germline assignment: CDR1 SGDLS and CDR2 YYNGEE. This CDR3 comprises 12 residues.

For this clonotype: A read error may be the cause here, since a much bigger clone is one base away. This chain joins TRBV6-1 and TRBJ2-1, with D uncertain. The length of the CDR3 is 15 residues. Germline CDR1 reads MNHNS; CDR2 reads SASEGT. The ends were cut back, 7 bases at V and 5 bases at J, with 18 bases in the middle. CDR3 protein: CASNATPNQNNEQFF. CDR3 coding DNA: TGTGCCAGCAACGCCACCCCAAACCAGAACAATGAGCAGTTCTTC.

This clonotype was seen at least ten times. The V and J genes are TRBV20-1 and TRBJ2-7; 8 bases map to TRBD1. Germline V gene sequence: CDR1 DFQATT, CDR2 SNEGSKA (reference sequence). CDR3 length: 14 residues. V gave up 6 bases and J gave up 4 bases; unmatched junction bases: 11. The CDR3 DNA is TGCAGTGCGGATACGCGACAGGGGCGGTACGAGCAGTACTTC. Translation gives CSADTRQGRYEQYF.

The chain carries TRBV7-9 and TRBJ2-3; TRBD2 agrees at 9 bases. Germline loops: CDR1 SEHNR, CDR2 FQNEAQ (reference sequence). The CDR3 runs to 17 residues. The junction had 14 bases not matched to a gene; V was cut back by 5 bases and J by 5 bases. The CDR3 loop reads CASSPRGGGRAQDTQYF. The CDR3 DNA reads TGTGCCAGCAGCCCTCGGGGTGGCGGGAGGGCCCAAGATACGCAGTATTTT.

The rearrangement joins TRBV12-3 or TRBV12-4 to TRBJ2-3; weak D call: TRBD2 (6 bases). CDR3 length equals 14 residues. Between the trimmed V and J ends, which lost 3 bases and 5 bases, there was a span of 12 bases. The CDR3 nucleotides are TGTGCCAGCAGTTTGATGGCGGGACTAGATACGCAGTATTTT. It translates to CASSLMAGLDTQYF.

The J gene is TRBJ1-6, the V gene TRBV28; 8 bases fit TRBD1. Germline loops: CDR1 MDHEN, CDR2 SYDVKM. This CDR3 is 15 amino acids long. J was trimmed by 6 bases and V by 2 bases; bases with no gene match: 3. Here the CDR3 DNA reads TGTGCCAGCAGTTTAGGACAGGGCTTTAATTCACCCCTCCACTTT. Residues: CASSLGQGFNSPLHF.

The rearrangement links TRBV6-2 or TRBV6-3 to TRBJ1-2, with 10 bases matching TRBD1. V trimming: 6 bases; J trimming: 1 base; junction bases outside the gene matches: 11. CDR3 length equals 17 residues. Per germline, CDR1 MNHEY and CDR2 SVGEGT. The CDR3 loop reads CASRPGTGDKVNYGYTF. CDR3 sequence (DNA): TGTGCCAGCAGACCCGGGACAGGGGACAAAGTTAACTATGGCTACACCTTC.

The V and J genes are TRBV6-1 and TRBJ1-4, with D uncertain. The CDR3 contains 15 residues. V was pared by 1 base and J by 3 bases, with 9 bases between. Per germline, CDR1 MNHNS and CDR2 SASEGT. CDR3 protein: CASSEDGGANEKLFF. DNA for the CDR3: TGTGCCAGCAGTGAAGATGGTGGGGCTAATGAAAAACTGTTTTTT.

The chain joins TRBV19 to TRBJ2-5; 7 bases agree with TRBD1. J gave up 2 bases and V 5 bases, and 5 bases lay outside the gene matches. The germline gives CDR1 LNHDA, CDR2 SQIVND (reference sequence). The CDR3 is made up of 14 amino acids. The CDR3 DNA reads as TGTGCCAGTAGTGTGGGACAGTCTCAAGAGACCCAGTACTTC. Translation: CASSVGQSQETQYF.

At least ten counts were recorded for this clonotype. This sequence joins TRBV11-2 and TRBJ2-7, with D possibly being TRBD1 (6 bases). CDR1 SGHAT and CDR2 FQNNGV come from the germline V gene. V was trimmed by 5 bases and J by 2 bases, leaving 19 bases between them. The CDR3 extends over 16 amino acids. The CDR3 here is CASSRGQLWGTYEQYF. CDR3 sequence (DNA): TGTGCCAGCAGCCGGGGACAACTATGGGGAACCTACGAGCAGTACTTC.

The sample holds many counts of this clonotype. V gene TRBV30 combines with J gene TRBJ2-1; weak D call: TRBD2 (6 bases). This CDR3 has 14 amino acids. V was trimmed by 0 bases and J by 8 bases, leaving 14 bases between them. Germline V CDR1 and CDR2: GTSNPN, SVGIG (reference sequence). The CDR3 DNA reads as TGTGCCTGGAGTGTATTGCCGGGAGTAGATGAGCAGTTCTTC. Protein product: CAWSVLPGVDEQFF.

This clonotype was recorded many times. V and J are TRBV18 and TRBJ1-4; weak D call: TRBD1 (5 bases). V was cut by 3 bases and J by 13 bases, with 15 bases left in between. The germline V gene has CDR1 KGHSH and CDR2 LQKENI. There are 13 residues in the CDR3. CDR3 region: CASSPYQGDRLFF. Here the CDR3 DNA reads TGTGCCAGCTCACCGTACCAGGGCGACAGACTGTTTTTT.